The 5 T cell receptor beta chains reported below all come from one sample, sequenced in a study of somatic mutations in cytotoxic T cells in rheumatoid arthritis. Sequenced by immunoSEQ multiplex PCR; TCRdb stores in-frame clones only, minus some. The sample records 15,000 to 25,000 clones, over 70% being singletons. The sequenced sample consisted of CD8+ T cells sorted from blood. The source is a woman between 45 and 65 years old in good health.

This chain uses TRBV14 with TRBJ1-2; D unclear. V lost 4 bases and J lost 3, with 21 bases in between. The CDR3 consists of 17 residues. Germline V gene data show CDR1 as SGHDN and CDR2 as FVKESK. The CDR3 here is CASSPWARVGTDYGYTF. Here the CDR3 DNA reads TGTGCCAGCAGCCCCTGGGCCCGGGTAGGAACCGACTATGGCTACACCTTC.

V is TRBV30 and J is TRBJ1-1, with no clear D. Germline values: CDR1 GTSNPN, CDR2 SVGIG (reference sequence). The ends were cut back, 2 bases at V and 9 bases at J, with 16 bases in the middle. There are 13 residues in the CDR3. CDR3 coding DNA: TGTGCCTGGAGTAAGAAGGCCCCTCCCCAAGCTTTCTTT. Its protein product is CAWSKKAPPQAFF.

The V call is TRBV10-3, the J call TRBJ2-3; TRBD2 is a possible D gene (6 bases). The CDR3 contains 15 residues. Germline CDR1 and CDR2: ENHRY and SYGVKD. V was cut by 4 bases and J by 4 bases, with 15 bases left in between. CDR3 residues: CAISATGEEPDTQYF. In DNA, the CDR3 is TGTGCCATCAGTGCCACGGGAGAGGAACCAGATACGCAGTATTTT.

The chain uses TRBV6-5 and TRBJ2-2; D ambiguous. The CDR3 consists of 12 residues. The germline V gene encodes CDR1 MNHEY and CDR2 SVGAGI. The germline V and J ends were trimmed by 5 bases and 4 bases, with 5 bases remaining between them. The CDR3 loop reads CASSRGTGELFF. DNA for the CDR3: TGTGCCAGCAGTCGAGGCACCGGGGAGCTGTTTTTT.

The chain joins TRBV4-1 to TRBJ2-1; TRBD2 aligns across 8 bases. This CDR3 is built from 16 residues. From germline, CDR1 is MGHRA and CDR2 YSYEKL. The ends lost 4 bases at V and 3 bases at J; junction bases unmatched: 8. The CDR3: CASSRTGSGGYNEQFF. The CDR3 nucleotides read TGCGCCAGCAGCCGAACCGGGAGCGGGGGCTACAATGAGCAGTTCTTC.